This entry lists 8 T cell receptor beta chains sequenced from one sample in a study of CD8+ T cells in alopecia areata. Treatment given: oral pan-JAK inhibitor, 5-10 mg twice daily. TCR sequencing used cDNA made by reverse transcription of extracted RNA. The protocol was immunoSEQ multiplex PCR, while the TCRdb copy is restricted to in-frame clones and leaves out a portion. The sample lists roughly 280,000 clones; approximately 60% were seen once. This material consisted of CD4+ T cells sorted from blood, taken around week 53, from a patient treated with tofacitinib. Receptors were obtained from a human donor with alopecia areata.

The chain joins TRBV29-1 to TRBJ1-1; D gene unclear. CDR3 size: 13 residues. Trimming took off 1 base at V and 4 bases at J, with 10 bases between the two ends. CDR1 and CDR2 from the germline V gene are SQVTM and ANQGSEA. CDR3 bases: TGCAGCGTTGAAGTAGCAGTCGCCACTGAAGCTTTCTTT. Its protein product is CSVEVAVATEAFF.

V gene TRBV2 combines with J gene TRBJ2-5; no clear D gene. Trimming took off 2 bases at V and 3 bases at J, with 4 bases between the two ends. CDR1 and CDR2 from the germline V gene are SNHLY and FYNNEI. The CDR3 has 12 amino acids. CDR3 loop: CASSELEETQYF. The CDR3 DNA reads TGTGCCAGCAGTGAACTGGAAGAGACCCAGTACTTC.

V usage is TRBV30 and J usage is TRBJ2-4; D remains ambiguous. Germline loops: CDR1 GTSNPN, CDR2 SVGIG (reference sequence). The CDR3 has 11 residues. V was shortened by 2 bases and J by 2 bases, with 1 base between the two germline ends. DNA for the CDR3: TGTGCCTGGAGTTCCAAAAACATTCAGTACTTC. Protein: CAWSSKNIQYF.

The count of this clone is one. The chain is built from TRBV6-1 and TRBJ2-1; D not resolved. Germline V gene lookup returns CDR1 MNHNS and CDR2 SASEGT. CDR3 size: 15 residues. V was pared by 4 bases and J by 1 base, with 11 bases between. CDR3 sequence reads: CASSVEETSYNEQFF. The CDR3 nucleotides read TGTGCCAGCAGTGTAGAGGAAACTTCCTACAATGAGCAGTTCTTC.

The chain employs TRBV29-1 and TRBJ2-2; 11 bases agree with TRBD1. Germline CDR1 and CDR2: SQVTM and ANQGSEA. V was pared by 5 bases and J by 0 bases, with 5 bases of the junction left unmatched. This CDR3 is 16 amino acids long. CDR3 bases: TGCAGCGTTCCCCCGGGACAGGGGGCGAACACCGGGGAGCTGTTTTTT. Its protein product is CSVPPGQGANTGELFF.

This clone was detected a few times. This sample also contains other DNA sequences that code for the same CDR3. The chain carries TRBV20-1 and TRBJ2-5, with D unresolved. Germline assignment: CDR1 DFQATT and CDR2 SNEGSKA (reference sequence). CDR3 length: 11 residues. Trimming removed 2 bases at V and 5 bases at J, with 6 bases between. CDR3 nucleotide sequence: TGCAGTGCTAGACCCCTTGAGACCCAGTACTTC. Encoded protein: CSARPLETQYF.

This chain connects TRBV13 to TRBJ2-2, with D perhaps matching TRBD1 or TRBD2 (6 bases each). This CDR3 spans 16 amino acids. Germline assignment: CDR1 PRHDT and CDR2 FYEKMQ (reference sequence). With 1 base removed from V and 4 bases from J, the gap between germline ends came to 13 bases. CDR3 protein: CASSLVGGPSTGELFF. DNA of the CDR3: TGTGCCAGCAGCTTAGTGGGGGGCCCGAGCACCGGGGAGCTGTTTTTT.

Worth noting for this clone: Other nucleotide sequences in the sample specify the same CDR3. The CDR3 bases are TGCGCCAGCAGCCCCCCTGGGGACGAGCAGTACTTC. Its translation is CASSPPGDEQYF. The chain is built from TRBV5-1 and TRBJ2-7; D remains ambiguous. Germline loops: CDR1 SGHRS, CDR2 YFSETQ. The CDR3 is 12 residues long. V was shortened by 4 bases and J by 5 bases, with 10 bases between the two germline ends.